Described below is a single T cell receptor (beta chain) sequence and its context. This clone was seen a single time. Its cognate antigen has yet to be identified. No base-level quality is on record; no much larger clone is a single base apart. The data are from a study of blood T cell repertoires in COVID-19 (dated by TCRdb to 2020 to 2022). Describing the broader study: Samples from collaborators originated in the United States, Italy and Spain and spanned both the acute and convalescent phases of COVID-19. Where available, HLA class I and class II types were taken from metadata supplied by the sample provider and were not determined by assay-based typing. A de-identified subject ID, COVID-19 status, age in years and sex were almost always included in the sample metadata. A freely available public database, intended as a resource for researchers studying the immune response to SARS-CoV-2, is where the repertoires were released. The material from the prospective study consisted of cDNA or gDNA derived from T cells, B-cell-depleted T cells, or PBMCs. Subjects who had been exposed to COVID-19, were actively infected with it, or had recovered from it provided the deeply sampled blood TCRbeta repertoires that made up the dataset. Samples were obtained from the ongoing ImmuneRACE study (first 160 participants) and from some 1,200 subjects provided by 6 global collaborators. Paper-wide results and their limitations: The amount of clinical and demographic metadata varied by source and participant and was provided uncurated.

The immunoSEQ Assay, a bias-controlled multiplex PCR, was used to amplify TCRbeta CDR3 regions from genomic DNA. Regarding the original processing steps: Within the assay, amplification of reference gene primers was used to estimate how many nucleated cells each sample contained. Sequence reads were collapsed and filtered to measure the absolute abundance of every unique TCRbeta CDR3 rearrangement. For each sample, productive Simpson clonality was calculated as the square root of Simpson's diversity index over productive rearrangements. TCRdb obtained this table from immuneACCESS and retained in-frame rearrangements with V and J assigned. These tables miss some clones; where compared with another copy, unresolved V genes account for less than half of the shortfall, and the remainder is unexplained. D and trimming come from the DNA, and the V and J calls and clone size come from that table. The sample table shows fewer than 450,000 clones, and about 90% are seen once. The biggest ten clones account for about 6% of the sample.

Trimming removed 0 bases from V and 1 base from J; the gene matches leave 13 bases unexplained. The CDR3, cysteine through phenylalanine, is 19 amino acids long. Here the CDR3 DNA is all that survives: 57 bases in frame from base 1. At one collaborating source in Seattle, patients were enrolled during active infection and were followed longitudinally through the course of disease. Whole blood was collected in K2EDTA tubes by collaborating institutions according to the institutions' own protocols. For TCRbeta analysis, collaborators shipped samples in one of three forms: frozen whole blood, isolated PBMCs, or DNA extracted from either of those sample types.

Specimen: peripheral blood. This clonotype originated in a woman in her fifties or sixties with COVID-19, enrolled during active disease. The chain employs TRBV23-1 and TRBJ2-7; 9 nucleotides in the junction match TRBD1. TRBV23-1 is an ORF for which the function is uncertain. The DNA sequence reads TGCGCCAGCAGTCAATCTTTTAGGGACAGGGAAGACCTTTCCTACGAGCAGTACTTC. This sequence encodes CASSQSFRDREDLSYEQYF.